A selection of T cell receptor beta chains follows, all from one sample in a study of CD8 T cells in Susac syndrome. TCRdb independently ran MiXCR on the immunoSEQ multiplex PCR reads; one entry per CDR3 protein. Of some 96,000 distinct CDR3 sequences listed, 85% to 95% are singletons. Sequenced sample: CD4+ T cells from PBMCs. The receptors were sampled from a human donor with Susac syndrome. Both conserved end residues are part of each CDR3. Each record gives: clone size, V gene, J gene, D gene, CDR3 protein, CDR3 DNA. A D gene is named only where the DNA matches it firmly. Clone size is stated in some rows and not others, as once, few, many or a class when expanded.

>NA|TRBV25-1|TRBJ2-3|NA
CASSEAVHTDTQYF
TGTGCCAGCAGTGAAGCTGTCCACACAGATACGCAGTATTTT
>NA|TRBV6-5|TRBJ1-6|TRBD1
CASRLTGGYSPLHF
TGTGCCAGCAGGCTAACAGGGGGTTATTCACCCCTCCACTTT
>once|TRBV11-3|TRBJ2-1|TRBD1
CASSSRTGFDNEQFF
TGTGCCAGCAGCTCCCGGACAGGGTTTGACAATGAGCAGTTCTTC
>NA|TRBV12-3/TRBV12-4|TRBJ1-5|NA
CASSSQSTSNQPQHF
TGTGCCAGCAGTTCCCAGAGTACGAGCAATCAGCCCCAGCATTTT
>NA|TRBV20-1|TRBJ1-6|NA
CSARDQGDNSPLHF
TGCAGTGCTAGAGATCAAGGTGATAATTCACCCCTCCACTTT
>NA|TRBV20-1|TRBJ1-2|TRBD1
CSARPTGGNNYGYTF
TGCAGTGCTAGGCCCACAGGGGGAAATAACTATGGCTACACCTTC
>NA|TRBV7-2|TRBJ2-2|TRBD2
CASSFRTSGEAELFF
TGTGCCAGCAGCTTTCGGACTAGCGGGGAGGCGGAGCTGTTTTTT
>NA|TRBV30|TRBJ2-1|NA
CAWTGSGYNEQFF
TGTGCCTGGACGGGGAGCGGATACAATGAGCAGTTCTTC
>NA|TRBV18|TRBJ1-2|NA
CASSPSRVEDGYTF
TGTGCCAGCTCACCAAGTCGGGTGGAGGATGGCTACACCTTC
>NA|TRBV24-1|TRBJ2-5|NA
CATSASGTVGAQYF
TGTGCCACCAGTGCCTCCGGGACGGTGGGGGCCCAGTACTTC
>NA|TRBV28|TRBJ1-6|TRBD1
CASSLGGTGVAPLHF
TGTGCCAGCAGTTTGGGCGGGACAGGGGTCGCACCCCTCCACTTT
>NA|TRBV6-1|TRBJ2-3|NA
CASKPAGGYSTDTQYF
TGTGCCAGCAAACCCGCAGGGGGGTATAGCACAGATACGCAGTATTTT
>NA|TRBV28|TRBJ1-2|NA
CASKEIGPNGYTF
TGTGCCAGCAAGGAGATAGGACCGAATGGCTACACCTTC
>NA|TRBV4-1|TRBJ2-1|TRBD1
CASSLGQDNHNEQFF
TGCGCCAGCAGCCTGGGACAGGATAACCACAATGAGCAGTTCTTC
>NA|TRBV6-1|TRBJ2-7|TRBD1
CASSDPTGGHEQYF
TGTGCCAGCAGTGATCCGACAGGGGGCCACGAGCAGTACTTC
>NA|TRBV9|TRBJ2-7|NA
CASIERYEQYF
TGTGCCAGCATCGAGCGCTACGAGCAGTACTTC
>NA|TRBV11-2|TRBJ2-3|NA
CASSLNPEGTDTQYF
TGTGCCAGCAGCCTCAATCCGGAGGGCACAGATACGCAGTATTTT
>NA|TRBV12-3/TRBV12-4|TRBJ1-6|NA
CASSAREAIGSPLHF
TGTGCCAGCAGTGCCCGGGAGGCCATCGGCTCACCCCTCCACTTT
>once|TRBV6-5|TRBJ2-5|NA
CASRFPNEGTQYF
TGTGCCAGCAGATTCCCGAACGAGGGGACCCAGTACTTC
>NA|TRBV30|TRBJ1-6|TRBD1
CAWSAGTVGNSPLHF
TGTGCCTGGAGTGCCGGGACAGTTGGGAATTCACCCCTCCACTTT
>few|TRBV6-2/TRBV6-3|TRBJ2-5|TRBD2
CASSYSERGTQYF
TGTGCCAGCAGTTACTCGGAGCGGGGGACCCAGTACTTC